The 23 T cell receptor beta chains below were found in one sample sequenced in a study of immune characterization of retroperitoneal liposarcoma. From the PCR reads, TCRdb called clonotypes with MiXCR, one entry per CDR3 protein. The profile shows about 10,000 distinct CDR3 sequences, less than 30% of them singletons. Specimen: tumor tissue. These TCRs come from a male donor with retroperitoneal liposarcoma.

The chain uses TRBV11-3 and TRBJ1-1; D unclear. The ends were cut back, 0 bases at V and 8 bases at J, with 10 bases in the middle. The CDR3 has 13 amino acids. Germline V gives CDR1 SGHNT, CDR2 YENEEA. CDR3 DNA sequence: TGTGCCAGCAGCTTAGATTCGTCGAGAGAAGCTTTCTTT. It codes for CASSLDSSREAFF.

For this clonotype: The missing conserved phenylalanine or tryptophan at the end of this CDR3 makes a read error likely. The V gene is TRBV6-1, the J gene TRBJ2-3; D gene unclear. The CDR3 runs 12 residues. The V gene's germline CDR1 is MNHNS and CDR2 SASEGT. Trimming removed 6 bases at V and 12 bases at J, with 16 bases between. The CDR3 region has the DNA TGTGCCAGCAGGCTGAATCAAGAGACCCAGTATATT. This translates into CASRLNQETQYI.

The sample holds a few counts of this clonotype. The V gene is TRBV10-3, the J gene TRBJ1-1; tentative D call: TRBD1 (5 bases). Germline CDR1 ENHRY, CDR2 SYGVKD. Trimming left V 4 bases short and J 5 bases short, with 11 bases between. The CDR3 totals 13 residues. The CDR3 nucleotides are TGTGCCATCAGTGTTACGGGGGGGACTGAAGCTTTCTTT. Translation: CAISVTGGTEAFF.

The chain has TRBV24-1 and TRBJ2-3; D is uncertain. Germline CDR1 and CDR2: KGHDR and SFDVKD. The V end lost 4 bases, the J end lost 5 bases, and 9 bases lay between the germline ends. CDR3 length: 13 amino acids. The CDR3 DNA reads as TGTGCCACCAGTGAGCCCCATCGAGATACGCAGTATTTT. Its protein is CATSEPHRDTQYF.

This clonotype was picked up many times. CDR3 DNA: TGTGCCAGGGATCGGACAGGCTTCTACTACGAGCAGTTCTTC. This gives the protein CARDRTGFYYEQFF. J is TRBJ2-1 and V is TRBV6-1, with TRBD1 matching 7 bases. With V trimmed by 9 bases and J by 10 bases, 15 bases remained unmatched. Germline assignment: CDR1 MNHNS and CDR2 SASEGT. This CDR3 has 14 amino acids.

A remark on this clonotype: A much larger clone lies a single base off, so this may be a read error. The V and J genes are TRBV6-8 and TRBJ2-1, with 12 bases that match TRBD2. The DNA end is a closer match to TRBJ2-7, so the J assignment may be wrong. This CDR3 contains 16 residues. Germline V gene data show CDR1 as MNHGY and CDR2 as SAAAGT. The CDR3 is CVSSGGLAGLYNEQYF. DNA for the CDR3: TGTGTCAGCAGTGGGGGACTAGCGGGTTTGTACAATGAGCAGTACTTC.

This clonotype was recorded a few times. The J gene is TRBJ2-2, the V gene TRBV6-1; 10 bases map to TRBD2. From germline, CDR1 is MNHNS and CDR2 SASEGT. The CDR3 runs to 14 residues. V trimming: 6 bases; J trimming: 4 bases; junction bases outside the gene matches: 2. The CDR3 reads CASRSGGGTGELFF. Here the CDR3 DNA reads TGTGCCAGCAGGAGCGGGGGGGGCACCGGGGAGCTGTTTTTT.

Regarding this clonotype: One end of the junction varies from germline; a read error may be responsible. The chain couples TRBV4-1 to TRBJ2-1; 9 bases line up with TRBD2. The DNA end lines up better with TRBJ2-7; the J call may be wrong. Germline CDR1 is MGHRA and CDR2 is YSYEKL. The CDR3 totals 16 residues. The CDR3 DNA is TGTGCCAGCAGCCGATCCGGGACTAGCTCGGTCAATGAGCAGTACTTC. Translated, it gives CASSRSGTSSVNEQYF.

In this sample, this clonotype turned up many times. The chain employs TRBV6-1 and TRBJ2-1; tentative D call: TRBD1 (6 bases). CDR1 is MNHNS, CDR2 SASEGT, per germline. This CDR3 has 13 residues. The V end was cut by 6 bases, the J end by 13 bases, with 19 bases between. This chain's CDR3 is CASRSGQLETQFF. The CDR3 coding sequence is TGTGCCAGCAGAAGCGGACAGTTAGAGACCCAGTTCTTC.

Sample share makes this clonotype medium-sized. The V call is TRBV7-2, the J call TRBJ2-1, with D possibly TRBD2 on 5 matching bases. Germline lookup yields CDR1 SGHTA and CDR2 FQGNSA. V was clipped by 1 base and J by 6 bases, with 13 bases between them. The length of the CDR3 is 15 residues. The CDR3 protein is CASSLDGGTFNEQFF. The CDR3 nucleotides read TGTGCCAGCAGCTTAGATGGAGGCACTTTCAATGAGCAGTTCTTC.

In this sample, this clonotype turned up many times. J is TRBJ2-3 and V is TRBV12-5; TRBD1 agrees at 8 bases. Trimming took 0 bases from V and 4 from J; bases not matched to a gene: 12. The CDR3 runs 18 residues. The germline gives CDR1 LGHNT, CDR2 FRNRAP. The CDR3 bases are TGTGCTAGTGGTTTGGTTCCGAAACAGGGGGTAGACGCAGATACGCAGTATTTT. Amino acid sequence: CASGLVPKQGVDADTQYF.

This clonotype was seen a few times. This chain links TRBV7-2 with TRBJ1-2, with 9 positions matching TRBD1. J lost 2 bases, V lost 4 bases, and 2 bases had no gene match. The CDR3 spans 14 residues. CDR1 and CDR2 from the germline V gene are SGHTA and FQGNSA. This CDR3 is CASSSGQGNYGYTF. The CDR3 DNA reads as TGTGCCAGCAGCTCCGGACAGGGGAACTATGGCTACACCTTC.

This clonotype was counted ten times or more. The V and J genes are TRBV6-1 and TRBJ2-3; D is unresolved. V was clipped by 7 bases and J by 7 bases, with 6 bases between them. From germline, CDR1 is MNHNS and CDR2 SASEGT. The CDR3 runs to 10 residues. The CDR3 nucleotides are TGTGCCAGCATGAGAAATACGCAGTATTTT. This sequence encodes CASMRNTQYF.

This clonotype qualifies as medium-sized. The V call is TRBV7-3, the J call TRBJ2-1; 8 nucleotides line up with TRBD1. V shed 5 bases and J 10 bases; nucleotides not matched to a gene: 16. Germline CDR1 SGHTA, CDR2 FQGTGA. This CDR3 has 16 residues. Written as DNA, the CDR3 is TGTGCCAGCAGCCCTAACCGGCATGGACAGGGTCGCGAGCAGTTCTTC. The encoded protein is CASSPNRHGQGREQFF.

By its share, this clonotype is large. J is TRBJ2-5 and V is TRBV7-2; D possibly matches TRBD1 or TRBD2 (6 bases each). CDR3 length: 15 amino acids. The V and J ends lost 5 bases and 3 bases respectively, with 16 bases between them. Germline V gene lookup returns CDR1 SGHTA and CDR2 FQGNSA. This chain's CDR3 is CASSRRGRIEETQYF. The CDR3 nucleotides read TGTGCCAGCAGCCGTAGGGGGAGGATCGAAGAGACCCAGTACTTC.

The V and J genes are TRBV6-1 and TRBJ2-1, with 8 bases aligning to TRBD1. This CDR3 region has 14 residues. Germline V gives CDR1 MNHNS, CDR2 SASEGT. The V and J ends lost 7 bases and 2 bases, in that order; junction bases with no gene match: 4. The CDR3 is CASMTTGAYNEQFF. The CDR3 DNA reads TGTGCCAGCATGACGACAGGGGCCTACAATGAGCAGTTCTTC.

This clonotype is medium-sized in the sample. The chain has TRBV7-2 and TRBJ2-1, with TRBD1 as a possible D gene (5 bases). The J call may be in error: the DNA end matches TRBJ2-7 better. CDR1 and CDR2 (germline): SGHTA, FQGNSA. This CDR3 has 13 amino acids. CDR3 nucleotides: TGTGCCAGCAGCTTGGACAACTACAATGAGCAGTACTTC. Amino acids: CASSLDNYNEQYF.

This clonotype was seen a handful of times. This chain connects TRBV6-1 to TRBJ1-2; unclear D gene. CDR1 and CDR2 from the germline V gene are MNHNS and SASEGT. The V gene lost 2 bases and the J gene lost 2 bases, with 0 bases spanning the gap. The CDR3 extends over 11 amino acids. CDR3 loop: CASSENYGYTF. Here the CDR3 DNA reads TGTGCCAGCAGTGAAAACTATGGCTACACCTTC.

V and J are TRBV6-4 and TRBJ2-5; 10 bases line up with TRBD2. V lost 2 bases, J lost 2 bases, and 2 bases stayed unmatched. The CDR3 has 15 residues. Germline V gene sequence: CDR1 MRHNA, CDR2 SNTAGT. Written as DNA, the CDR3 is TGTGCCAGCAGTGACGTAGCGGGAGGTCAAGAGACCCAGTACTTC. Translating gives CASSDVAGGQETQYF.

V is TRBV6-6 and J is TRBJ2-2; the match to TRBD1 covers 8 bases. V lost 0 bases to trimming and J lost 8 bases; unmatched junction nucleotides: 2. Germline CDR1 and CDR2: MNHNY and SVGAGI (reference sequence). The CDR3 runs 14 residues. The CDR3 loop is CASSYSQGAGELFF. The DNA of the CDR3 is TGTGCCAGCAGTTACTCGCAGGGGGCGGGGGAGCTGTTTTTT.

At least ten counts were recorded for this clonotype. V and J are TRBV6-5 and TRBJ2-1; D call uncertain. CDR3 length equals 14 residues. Germline V gives CDR1 MNHEY, CDR2 SVGAGI. V lost 0 bases, J lost 13 bases, and 16 bases lay in between. CDR3 in DNA: TGTGCCAGCAGTTACTCGGCCACTCGGCGGACCCAGTTCTTC. The encoded protein is CASSYSATRRTQFF.

The table lists this clonotype with a few counts. V usage is TRBV7-2 and J usage is TRBJ2-4, with D possibly being TRBD2 (5 bases). This CDR3 contains 15 residues. The V end lost 1 base, the J end lost 13 bases, and 20 bases lay between the germline ends. The germline V gene has CDR1 SGHTA and CDR2 FQGNSA. The CDR3 sequence is CASSLVGSSYNEQYF. CDR3 sequence (DNA): TGTGCCAGCAGCTTAGTGGGGAGCTCCTACAATGAGCAGTACTTC.

CDR3 in amino acids: CASSYTGTSAHYNEQFF. DNA of the CDR3: TGTGCCAGCAGTTACACCGGGACTAGCGCACACTACAATGAGCAGTTCTTC. The chain carries TRBV6-6 and TRBJ2-1, with TRBD2 matching 10 bases. V lost 2 bases to trimming and J lost 3 bases; unmatched junction nucleotides: 7. The germline gives CDR1 MNHNY, CDR2 SVGAGI (reference sequence). The CDR3 spans 17 residues.